These 20 T cell receptor beta chains were sequenced from one sample in a study of blood T cells in healthy people across ages. PCR was performed a second time for roughly 7 to 11 cycles using a sample-barcoded 5' primer and a J-beta primer mix. In TCRdb, the 5' RACE reads were re-called with MiXCR into one record per CDR3 protein. The table shows around 1,500,000 distinct CDR3 sequences, with 28% occurring only once. Input material: blood. These receptors all come from a woman in her twenties or thirties in good health.

The J gene is TRBJ1-1, the V gene TRBV6-5; 7 nucleotides agree with TRBD1. The CDR3 sequence is 14 residues long. Germline trimming cut 7 bases from V and 2 bases from J; bases unmatched to any gene: 7. CDR1 and CDR2 (germline): MNHEY, SVGAGI. In DNA, the CDR3 is TGTGCCAGCAACCCGACAGGGATAAACACTGAAGCTTTCTTT. This encodes CASNPTGINTEAFF.

This CDR3 is CSASTGPFQETQYF. The CDR3 DNA reads TGCAGTGCTAGCACGGGGCCATTCCAAGAGACCCAGTACTTC. The V and J genes are TRBV20-1 and TRBJ2-5; possibly TRBD1 or TRBD2 for D (5 bases each). Germline V gene data show CDR1 as DFQATT and CDR2 as SNEGSKA (reference sequence). V was cut by 3 bases and J by 1 base, with 12 bases left in between. The CDR3 has 14 amino acids.

This clonotype came up a few times. The chain joins TRBV12-3 or TRBV12-4 to TRBJ1-2, with D unresolved. Between the trimmed V and J ends, which lost 5 bases and 8 bases, there was a span of 12 bases. The CDR3 runs 12 residues. Written as DNA, the CDR3 is TGTGCCAGCAGTGTGGATGGCGGCGGCTACACCTTC. Its translation: CASSVDGGGYTF.

The chain is built from TRBV5-1 and TRBJ1-4; D is ambiguous. Trimming pared 4 bases from V and 8 bases from J, leaving 21 bases between. In germline, CDR1 is SGHRS, CDR2 YFSETQ. The CDR3 totals 16 residues. CDR3 protein: CASSTHGRRDGEKLFF. For the CDR3, the DNA is TGCGCCAGCAGCACCCACGGCAGGAGAGATGGAGAAAAACTGTTTTTT.

The chain is built from TRBV7-2 and TRBJ1-1; no clear D gene. CDR3 size: 12 residues. From germline, CDR1 is SGHTA and CDR2 FQGNSA. The V and J ends lost 5 bases and 9 bases respectively, with 13 bases between them. The CDR3 DNA follows: TGTGCCAGCAGCCCACTCCCTAGGAAAGCTTTCTTT. The encoded protein is CASSPLPRKAFF.

This clonotype has just a few counts. The chain uses TRBV12-3 or TRBV12-4 and TRBJ2-7, with TRBD2 as a possible D gene (7 bases). With 2 bases removed from V and 0 bases from J, the gap between germline ends came to 17 bases. This CDR3 is 17 amino acids long. DNA for the CDR3: TGTGCCAGCAGTTTAAAAGAGGGAGGGGGGGTCTCCTACGAGCAGTACTTC. Its translation is CASSLKEGGGVSYEQYF.

This clonotype was observed many times. This chain links TRBV5-5 with TRBJ2-5; D might be TRBD1 (6 bases). Germline CDR1 is SGHKS and CDR2 is YYEKEE (reference sequence). This CDR3 spans 15 amino acids. Trimming removed 4 bases from V and 5 bases from J, with 18 bases in between. CDR3 sequence reads: CASSPTTGASETQYF. CDR3 coding DNA: TGTGCCAGCAGCCCGACGACAGGTGCATCGGAGACCCAGTACTTC.

The chain couples TRBV6-2 or TRBV6-3 to TRBJ2-7; 8 bases are a match to TRBD1. The ends lost 8 bases at V and 3 bases at J; junction bases unmatched: 9. The CDR3 contains 14 residues. The germline gives CDR1 MNHEY, CDR2 SVGEGT. CDR3 DNA sequence: TGTGCCAGCGGTGGCGGGACAGGAGGCTACGAGCAGTACTTC. As protein: CASGGGTGGYEQYF.

This clonotype was found a few times. The V gene is TRBV20-1, the J gene TRBJ1-5, with 9 bases aligning to TRBD1. Trimming took 6 bases from V and 4 from J; bases not matched to a gene: 13. The CDR3 loop spans 16 amino acids. Per the germline V gene, CDR1 is DFQATT and CDR2 is SNEGSKA (reference sequence). DNA of the CDR3: TGCAGTGCCTCCCCGGGGGGGGACAGGGTAAATCAGCCCCAGCATTTT. This encodes CSASPGGDRVNQPQHF.

The V call is TRBV29-1, the J call TRBJ1-5, with D unresolved. This CDR3 has 13 residues. The V and J ends lost 4 bases and 6 bases respectively, with 13 bases between them. In germline, CDR1 is SQVTM, CDR2 ANQGSEA. The CDR3 is CSVARTAGQPQHF. CDR3 bases: TGCAGCGTTGCCCGGACGGCTGGTCAGCCCCAGCATTTT.

This clonotype was counted at least ten times. The V call is TRBV20-1, the J call TRBJ2-1; a weak D match, TRBD2 (7 bases). CDR3 length: 15 residues. CDR1 and CDR2 (germline): DFQATT, SNEGSKA (reference sequence). Trimming removed 5 bases at V and 7 bases at J, with 21 bases between. Written as DNA, the CDR3 is TGCAGTGCTTCAACCGCCCGGGGGGCTTTAAATGAGCAGTTCTTC. It is translated as CSASTARGALNEQFF.

V usage is TRBV18 and J usage is TRBJ2-5; tentative D call: TRBD2 (5 bases). Trimming shortened V by 2 bases and J by 3 bases, and 10 bases separated the two germline ends. In germline, CDR1 is KGHSH, CDR2 LQKENI. The CDR3 consists of 14 residues. In nucleotides, the CDR3 is TGTGCCAGCTCACCAGGGAGCCCTAAAGAGACCCAGTACTTC. This sequence encodes CASSPGSPKETQYF.

This clonotype was seen a handful of times. A read error may account for a junction end that differs from germline. The chain uses TRBV20-1 and TRBJ2-5, with 7 nucleotides matching TRBD2. CDR1 is DFQATT and CDR2 is SNEGSKA in the germline V gene (reference sequence). The CDR3 sequence is 16 residues long. CDR3 in amino acids: CSAREGHGGYQDTQYF. CDR3 nucleotide sequence: TGCAGTGCTAGAGAGGGCCACGGGGGGTACCAAGATACCCAGTACTTC.

This clonotype was counted at least ten times. The rearrangement joins TRBV6-5 to TRBJ2-5; D remains unclear. Germline-derived CDR1 and CDR2 are MNHEY and SVGAGI. Between the trimmed V and J ends, which lost 10 bases and 2 bases, there was a span of 11 bases. CDR3 length: 12 residues. In nucleotides, the CDR3 is TGTGCCACCTCTAGTCCTCAAGAGACCCAGTACTTC. Residues: CATSSPQETQYF.

This clonotype occurred a few times. The chain joins TRBV20-1 to TRBJ1-4, with 7 bases aligning to TRBD1. Trimming took 7 bases from V and 3 from J; bases not matched to a gene: 5. The length of the CDR3 is 13 residues. Per germline, CDR1 DFQATT and CDR2 SNEGSKA (reference sequence). The CDR3 bases are TGCAGTGGAGAGGGGGCTGCTAATGAAAAACTGTTTTTT. Translated: CSGEGAANEKLFF.

The chain couples TRBV20-1 to TRBJ1-3; D unclear. This CDR3 comprises 14 residues. Germline assignment: CDR1 DFQATT and CDR2 SNEGSKA (reference sequence). Trimming took 3 bases from V and 1 from J, leaving 10 bases between them. The CDR3 loop is CSARSLGSGNTIYF. The CDR3 DNA is TGCAGTGCTAGGAGCCTTGGATCTGGAAACACCATATATTTT.

The J gene is TRBJ2-1, the V gene TRBV4-1, with D unresolved. Germline CDR1 is MGHRA and CDR2 is YSYEKL. With 1 base removed from V and 3 bases from J, the gap between germline ends came to 13 bases. The CDR3 consists of 16 residues. The CDR3 spells CASSQGWGMVYNEQFF. In nucleotides, the CDR3 is TGCGCCAGCAGCCAAGGATGGGGAATGGTCTACAATGAGCAGTTCTTC.

The V gene is TRBV5-5, the J gene TRBJ2-5; 8 nucleotides align to TRBD2. V shed 4 bases and J 0 bases; nucleotides not matched to a gene: 8. This CDR3 contains 16 residues. The germline gives CDR1 SGHKS, CDR2 YYEKEE (reference sequence). CDR3 sequence reads: CASSPRSGGYQETQYF. The CDR3 nucleotides are TGTGCCAGCAGCCCCCGGTCGGGGGGGTACCAAGAGACCCAGTACTTC.

V usage is TRBV7-9 and J usage is TRBJ2-1; possibly TRBD1 or TRBD2 for D (6 bases each). The CDR3 loop spans 16 amino acids. The V gene's germline CDR1 is SEHNR and CDR2 FQNEAQ (reference sequence). V was clipped by 5 bases and J by 5 bases, with 19 bases between them. The CDR3 coding sequence is TGTGCCAGCAGCACGTGGAGGGGGAATACCCACAATGAGCAGTTCTTC. Protein sequence: CASSTWRGNTHNEQFF. Based on the CDR3 plus reference TRBV7-9 and TRBJ2-1, the full variable domain is DTGVSQNPRHKITKRGQNVTFRCDPISEHNRLYWYRQTLGQGPEFLTYFQNEAQLEKSRLLSDRFSAERPKGSFSTLEIQRTEQGDSAMYLCASSTWRGNTHNEQFFGPGTRLTVL.

V is TRBV20-1 and J is TRBJ2-2; 10 nucleotides align to TRBD2. Germline V gene lookup returns CDR1 DFQATT and CDR2 SNEGSKA (reference sequence). V lost 0 bases and J lost 8; bases outside the gene matches: 12. The length of the CDR3 is 17 residues. CDR3 nucleotides: TGCAGTGCTAGAGATCAGGCTAGCGGGAGTAATAAAGGGGAGCTGTTTTTT. Protein: CSARDQASGSNKGELFF.